This T cell receptor (beta chain) was documented in a study of blood T cells in healthy people across ages. Study-level points and caveats: Older age coincided with a roughly linear decline in TCR beta diversity per million T cells. Compared with aged donors, long-lived donors showed fewer expanded clones, suggesting selection.

This clonotype was detected a few times. The antigen remains undetermined. A second roughly 6 to 11 cycle PCR used barcoded and J-beta primers. TCRdb redid the calling of the 5' RACE reads with MiXCR, one entry per CDR3 protein. The profile shows about a million distinct CDR3 sequences, around two fifths of them singletons. Each individual donor underwent a draw of approximately 10 milliliters of peripheral blood. Between the trimmed V and J ends, which lost 1 base and 2 bases, there was a span of 10 bases. From germline, CDR1 is SGHTA and CDR2 FQGNSA. The CDR3 is 15 amino acids. The rearrangement links TRBV7-2 to TRBJ2-3; unclear D gene. This TCR was recovered from a man aged 18 to 35 in good health. The sample was blood. CDR3 region: CASSLGGLNTDTQYF. CDR3 sequence (DNA): TGTGCCAGCAGCTTAGGAGGTTTGAACACAGATACGCAGTATTTT.